A selection of T cell receptor beta chains follows, all from one sample in a study of identical twins. TCRdb called the 5' RACE reads again in MiXCR, with one record for every CDR3 protein. The sample yields about 460,000 distinct CDR3 sequences, 14% seen once. A further study also used this sample, focusing on yellow fever vaccine responses in identical twins.

The sequencing sample was made of CD4+ T cells sorted from blood. All receptors come from a young woman in good health. CDR3s include the opening cysteine and the closing phenylalanine or tryptophan. Fields, in order: D gene, clone size, J gene, V gene, CDR3 length, CDR3 protein, CDR3 DNA. A D gene is named only where the DNA matches it firmly. Only part of the rows carry a size: once, few, many, or a class if the clone is expanded.

d_gene: .
abundance: .
j_gene: TRBJ2-3
v_gene: TRBV3-1
len: 14
CDR3aa: CASSLLGGSDTQYF
CDR3nt: TGTGCCAGCAGCCTTCTGGGCGGTTCAGATACGCAGTATTTT

d_gene: TRBD2
abundance: .
j_gene: TRBJ2-1
v_gene: TRBV6-5
len: 15
CDR3aa: CASSSRGSSYNEQFF
CDR3nt: TGTGCCAGCAGTTCGCGGGGGAGCTCCTACAATGAGCAGTTCTTC

d_gene: .
abundance: few
j_gene: TRBJ1-1
v_gene: TRBV2
len: 12
CDR3aa: CAIGRFDTEAFF
CDR3nt: TGTGCCATCGGGAGGTTTGACACTGAAGCTTTCTTT

d_gene: .
abundance: few
j_gene: TRBJ2-3
v_gene: TRBV25-1
len: 15
CDR3aa: CASSELGSSTDTQYF
CDR3nt: TGTGCCAGCAGTGAATTAGGATCTAGCACAGATACGCAGTATTTT

d_gene: .
abundance: .
j_gene: TRBJ2-7
v_gene: TRBV29-1
len: 12
CDR3aa: CSVERLRDEQYF
CDR3nt: TGCAGCGTTGAACGACTCCGGGACGAGCAGTACTTC

d_gene: .
abundance: .
j_gene: TRBJ1-1
v_gene: TRBV28
len: 13
CDR3aa: CASSLVGRTEAFF
CDR3nt: TGTGCCAGCAGTTTGGTGGGACGGACTGAAGCTTTCTTT

d_gene: .
abundance: .
j_gene: TRBJ1-5
v_gene: TRBV7-6
len: 15
CDR3aa: CASSLGGLEGGPQHF
CDR3nt: TGTGCCAGCAGCTTAGGGGGACTTGAGGGGGGGCCCCAGCATTTT

d_gene: .
abundance: few
j_gene: TRBJ2-5
v_gene: TRBV10-3
len: 14
CDR3aa: CAISARDIQETQYF
CDR3nt: TGTGCCATCAGCGCCCGGGACATACAAGAGACCCAGTACTTC

d_gene: TRBD2
abundance: .
j_gene: TRBJ2-5
v_gene: TRBV12-3/TRBV12-4
len: 14
CDR3aa: CASRGTSGGWTQYF
CDR3nt: TGTGCCAGCAGGGGGACTAGCGGGGGGTGGACCCAGTACTTC

d_gene: .
abundance: .
j_gene: TRBJ2-7
v_gene: TRBV20-1
len: 14
CDR3aa: CSARPRGRTYEQYF
CDR3nt: TGCAGTGCTAGGCCTCGTGGGAGAACCTACGAGCAGTACTTC

d_gene: TRBD2
abundance: many
j_gene: TRBJ2-3
v_gene: TRBV7-2
len: 16
CDR3aa: CASSVNTGGGGDTQYF
CDR3nt: TGTGCCAGCAGCGTTAACACGGGAGGGGGGGGAGATACGCAGTATTTT

d_gene: .
abundance: .
j_gene: TRBJ2-6
v_gene: TRBV6-5
len: 15
CDR3aa: CASSYSGNGANVLTF
CDR3nt: TGTGCCAGCAGTTACAGTGGGAATGGGGCCAACGTCCTGACTTTC

d_gene: TRBD1
abundance: few
j_gene: TRBJ1-1
v_gene: TRBV28
len: 16
CDR3aa: CASRRPGTGDATEAFF
CDR3nt: TGTGCCAGCAGACGCCCCGGGACAGGGGACGCCACTGAAGCTTTCTTT

d_gene: .
abundance: few
j_gene: TRBJ2-7
v_gene: TRBV28
len: 15
CDR3aa: CASSGPLPGPYEQYF
CDR3nt: TGTGCCAGCAGCGGACCCCTCCCGGGGCCCTACGAGCAGTACTTC

d_gene: .
abundance: few
j_gene: TRBJ2-7
v_gene: TRBV4-3
len: 14
CDR3aa: CASSQAVPPVEQYF
CDR3nt: TGCGCCAGCAGCCAAGCGGTCCCCCCGGTCGAGCAGTACTTC

d_gene: .
abundance: .
j_gene: TRBJ2-7
v_gene: TRBV28
len: 15
CDR3aa: CASSLSPGRTYEQYF
CDR3nt: TGTGCCAGCAGCCTAAGTCCGGGAAGGACCTACGAGCAGTACTTC

d_gene: TRBD1
abundance: many
j_gene: TRBJ2-2
v_gene: TRBV12-3/TRBV12-4
len: 17
CDR3aa: CASSPRWDRSNTGELFF
CDR3nt: TGTGCCAGCAGTCCCAGGTGGGACAGGTCGAACACCGGGGAGCTGTTTTTT

d_gene: .
abundance: few
j_gene: TRBJ2-7
v_gene: TRBV29-1
len: 14
CDR3aa: CSVQGSFSSYEQYF
CDR3nt: TGCAGCGTTCAGGGATCGTTTAGCTCCTACGAGCAGTACTTC

d_gene: TRBD2
abundance: once
j_gene: TRBJ2-3
v_gene: TRBV27
len: 18
CDR3aa: CASSLYLREGLSTDTQYF
CDR3nt: TGTGCCAGCAGTTTATATCTGAGGGAGGGACTGAGCACAGATACGCAGTATTTT

d_gene: .
abundance: many
j_gene: TRBJ2-1
v_gene: TRBV7-9
len: 14
CDR3aa: CASSLVTGMDEQFF
CDR3nt: TGTGCCAGCAGCTTAGTAACAGGGATGGATGAGCAGTTCTTC

d_gene: .
abundance: .
j_gene: TRBJ2-3
v_gene: TRBV11-2
len: 15
CDR3aa: CASRMVQINTDTQYF
CDR3nt: TGTGCCAGCAGGATGGTCCAGATAAACACAGATACGCAGTATTTT

d_gene: .
abundance: few
j_gene: TRBJ1-5
v_gene: TRBV6-5
len: 13
CDR3aa: CASSYVQDQPQHF
CDR3nt: TGTGCCAGCAGTTACGTCCAAGATCAGCCCCAGCATTTT

d_gene: .
abundance: few
j_gene: TRBJ2-3
v_gene: TRBV5-1
len: 14
CDR3aa: CASSFGSDADTQYF
CDR3nt: TGCGCCAGCAGCTTCGGATCCGACGCGGATACGCAGTATTTT

d_gene: TRBD2
abundance: .
j_gene: TRBJ2-3
v_gene: TRBV6-2/TRBV6-3
len: 16
CDR3aa: CASSHRLAGVPDTQYF
CDR3nt: TGTGCCAGCAGCCACAGACTAGCGGGAGTCCCAGATACGCAGTATTTT

d_gene: .
abundance: few
j_gene: TRBJ2-2
v_gene: TRBV6-4
len: 16
CDR3aa: CASSDSWGENTGELFF
CDR3nt: TGTGCCAGCAGTGACTCTTGGGGGGAGAACACCGGGGAGCTGTTTTTT

d_gene: TRBD2
abundance: .
j_gene: TRBJ2-3
v_gene: TRBV12-3/TRBV12-4
len: 15
CDR3aa: CASTLAGGLGDTQYF
CDR3nt: TGTGCCAGCACCCTAGCGGGGGGGCTCGGAGATACGCAGTATTTT

d_gene: .
abundance: .
j_gene: TRBJ2-6
v_gene: TRBV5-1
len: 16
CDR3aa: CAIPLNQRSGANVLTF
CDR3nt: TGCGCCATCCCGTTGAACCAGAGGTCTGGGGCCAACGTCCTGACTTTC

d_gene: .
abundance: .
j_gene: TRBJ2-5
v_gene: TRBV19
len: 11
CDR3aa: CASTHGETQYF
CDR3nt: TGTGCCAGTACCCACGGGGAGACCCAGTACTTC

d_gene: .
abundance: many
j_gene: TRBJ2-7
v_gene: TRBV4-2
len: 14
CDR3aa: CASSQGTVQYEQYF
CDR3nt: TGTGCCAGCAGCCAAGGGACAGTCCAGTACGAGCAGTACTTC

d_gene: .
abundance: .
j_gene: TRBJ2-1
v_gene: TRBV10-3
len: 14
CDR3aa: CAIRGGAGYNEQFF
CDR3nt: TGTGCCATCCGAGGAGGGGCGGGTTACAATGAGCAGTTCTTC

d_gene: .
abundance: .
j_gene: TRBJ2-3
v_gene: TRBV6-2/TRBV6-3
len: 16
CDR3aa: CASSYRRGMGSDTQYF
CDR3nt: TGTGCCAGCAGTTACCGTAGGGGGATGGGCTCAGATACGCAGTATTTT

d_gene: .
abundance: many
j_gene: TRBJ1-6
v_gene: TRBV3-1
len: 14
CDR3aa: CASSQPGGDSPLHF
CDR3nt: TGTGCCAGCAGCCAACCGGGGGGCGATTCACCCCTCCACTTT

d_gene: .
abundance: few
j_gene: TRBJ2-3
v_gene: TRBV6-1
len: 15
CDR3aa: CASSENSAGTDTQYF
CDR3nt: TGTGCCAGCAGTGAAAATTCCGCGGGCACAGATACGCAGTATTTT

d_gene: .
abundance: .
j_gene: TRBJ2-7
v_gene: TRBV15
len: 15
CDR3aa: CATSREMGGSYEQYF
CDR3nt: TGTGCCACCAGCAGAGAAATGGGGGGCTCCTACGAGCAGTACTTC

d_gene: TRBD1
abundance: few
j_gene: TRBJ2-7
v_gene: TRBV2
len: 14
CDR3aa: CASINLRGSYEQYF
CDR3nt: TGTGCCAGCATCAACCTCAGGGGGTCCTACGAGCAGTACTTC

d_gene: .
abundance: few
j_gene: TRBJ2-1
v_gene: TRBV5-6
len: 13
CDR3aa: CASSLTLDNEQFF
CDR3nt: TGTGCCAGCAGCTTGACCCTAGATAATGAGCAGTTCTTC

d_gene: .
abundance: .
j_gene: TRBJ2-1
v_gene: TRBV11-2
len: 17
CDR3aa: CASSYGLRRTTFNEQFF
CDR3nt: TGTGCCAGCAGCTACGGGCTCAGGAGGACGACCTTTAATGAGCAGTTCTTC

d_gene: .
abundance: few
j_gene: TRBJ2-2
v_gene: TRBV7-9
len: 14
CDR3aa: CASSLPWNGGELFF
CDR3nt: TGTGCCAGCAGCTTACCATGGAACGGCGGGGAGCTGTTTTTT

d_gene: TRBD2
abundance: .
j_gene: TRBJ2-3
v_gene: TRBV18
len: 15
CDR3aa: CASSFSGGAEDTQYF
CDR3nt: TGTGCCAGCTCCTTTAGCGGGGGGGCTGAAGATACGCAGTATTTT

d_gene: .
abundance: few
j_gene: TRBJ2-2
v_gene: TRBV12-3/TRBV12-4
len: 14
CDR3aa: CASSFRSENGELFF
CDR3nt: TGTGCCAGCAGTTTCAGGTCGGAGAACGGGGAGCTGTTTTTT

d_gene: .
abundance: many
j_gene: TRBJ1-5
v_gene: TRBV7-2
len: 13
CDR3aa: CASSLGGYQPQHF
CDR3nt: TGTGCCAGCAGCTTAGGGGGTTATCAGCCCCAGCATTTT

d_gene: .
abundance: .
j_gene: TRBJ1-3
v_gene: TRBV21-1
len: 16
CDR3aa: CATKGQGLTSGNTIYF
CDR3nt: TGTGCCACCAAGGGACAGGGACTAACCTCTGGAAACACCATATATTTT

d_gene: .
abundance: many
j_gene: TRBJ1-1
v_gene: TRBV5-5
len: 12
CDR3aa: CASSLVGGEAFF
CDR3nt: TGTGCCAGCAGCTTGGTTGGGGGTGAAGCTTTCTTT

d_gene: .
abundance: many
j_gene: TRBJ2-7
v_gene: TRBV6-1
len: 11
CDR3aa: CASSPLWEQYF
CDR3nt: TGTGCCAGCAGCCCTCTTTGGGAGCAGTACTTC

d_gene: .
abundance: few
j_gene: TRBJ2-4
v_gene: TRBV28
len: 15
CDR3aa: CASSYLGIAKNIQYF
CDR3nt: TGTGCCAGCAGTTACCTGGGAATAGCCAAAAACATTCAGTACTTC

d_gene: .
abundance: many
j_gene: TRBJ1-1
v_gene: TRBV12-3/TRBV12-4
len: 12
CDR3aa: CASTTPGTEAFF
CDR3nt: TGTGCCAGCACCACCCCAGGAACTGAAGCTTTCTTT

d_gene: .
abundance: few
j_gene: TRBJ2-7
v_gene: TRBV28
len: 14
CDR3aa: CASSLVVGGHEQYF
CDR3nt: TGTGCCAGCAGTTTAGTGGTGGGGGGGCACGAGCAGTACTTC

d_gene: TRBD1
abundance: .
j_gene: TRBJ2-3
v_gene: TRBV24-1
len: 15
CDR3aa: CATSDSGQGGDTQYF
CDR3nt: TGTGCCACCAGTGATTCCGGACAGGGTGGAGATACGCAGTATTTT

d_gene: .
abundance: .
j_gene: TRBJ1-2
v_gene: TRBV5-1
len: 14
CDR3aa: CASRYWDNSYGYTF
CDR3nt: TGCGCCAGCAGATATTGGGACAACTCCTATGGCTACACCTTC

d_gene: .
abundance: .
j_gene: TRBJ1-5
v_gene: TRBV19
len: 15
CDR3aa: CASSIDAGPNQPQHF
CDR3nt: TGTGCCAGTAGTATTGATGCAGGCCCCAATCAGCCCCAGCATTTT

d_gene: .
abundance: few
j_gene: TRBJ1-4
v_gene: TRBV18
len: 13
CDR3aa: CASSLSGDEKLFF
CDR3nt: TGTGCCAGCTCACTTTCTGGGGACGAAAAACTGTTTTTT

d_gene: .
abundance: .
j_gene: TRBJ2-7
v_gene: TRBV7-9
len: 13
CDR3aa: CATGRLATDEQYF
CDR3nt: TGTGCCACCGGACGGTTAGCAACCGACGAGCAGTACTTC

d_gene: TRBD1
abundance: many
j_gene: TRBJ2-2
v_gene: TRBV5-1
len: 14
CDR3aa: CASRLDRAPGELFF
CDR3nt: TGCGCCAGCAGACTTGACAGGGCGCCCGGGGAGCTGTTTTTT

d_gene: .
abundance: few
j_gene: TRBJ2-5
v_gene: TRBV9
len: 14
CDR3aa: CASSVDPSQETQYF
CDR3nt: TGTGCCAGCAGCGTAGATCCTAGCCAAGAGACCCAGTACTTC